The 22 T cell receptor beta chains below were found in one sample sequenced in a study of blood T cell repertoires in COVID-19. Generated by immunoSEQ multiplex PCR, the TCRdb table keeps only in-frame clones and is missing some. The sample lists more than 90,000 clones; around 80% were seen once. The sequenced sample consisted of peripheral blood. These receptors came from a man older than 75 with acute or convalescent COVID-19.

This clone was observed a single time. This chain uses TRBV7-8 with TRBJ2-7; TRBD1 matches 7 bases. The V gene's germline CDR1 is SGHVS and CDR2 FQNEAQ. The CDR3 extends over 14 amino acids. The ends lost 5 bases at V and 5 bases at J; junction bases unmatched: 9. CDR3 sequence reads: CASSRGQTSNEQYF. The CDR3 bases are TGTGCCAGCAGCCGGGGACAGACATCTAACGAGCAGTACTTC.

There are many counts of this clone. V and J are TRBV9 and TRBJ2-1; 11 bases line up with TRBD2. Germline CDR1 and CDR2: SGDLS and YYNGEE. Trimming at V came to 0 bases and at J to 0 bases, leaving 5 bases not matched to a gene. The CDR3 has 18 residues. The CDR3 sequence: CASSVASGGRSSYNEQFF. The CDR3 bases are TGTGCCAGCAGCGTAGCTAGCGGGGGGCGTAGCTCCTACAATGAGCAGTTCTTC.

This rearrangement joins TRBV27 to TRBJ2-7; 7 positions match TRBD1. The V gene end was trimmed by 4 bases and the J gene end by 1 base; junction bases not matched to a gene: 7. The CDR3 consists of 15 residues. Germline CDR1 MNHEY, CDR2 SMNVEV (reference sequence). CDR3 residues: CASSSRTGLSYEQYF. The DNA for the CDR3 is TGTGCCAGCAGTTCTCGGACAGGTTTGTCCTACGAGCAGTACTTC.

The chain links TRBV29-1 to TRBJ2-3, with a possible D match to TRBD1 (6 bases). V lost 7 bases to trimming and J lost 1 base, with 9 bases between them. The CDR3 consists of 12 residues. From germline, CDR1 is SQVTM and CDR2 ANQGSEA. The CDR3 DNA follows: TGCAGCGCAAACAGGGGCACAGATACGCAGTATTTT. This codes for CSANRGTDTQYF.

The V gene is TRBV30, the J gene TRBJ1-3; D gene unclear. The CDR3 is 15 amino acids. Germline-derived CDR1 and CDR2 are GTSNPN and SVGIG (reference sequence). V lost 0 bases to trimming and J lost 0 bases, with 9 bases between them. The CDR3 sequence is CAWSVDISSGNTIYF. CDR3 sequence (DNA): TGTGCCTGGAGTGTCGACATATCCTCTGGAAACACCATATATTTT.

The V and J genes are TRBV28 and TRBJ2-2; D gene unclear. CDR3 length: 17 amino acids. Looked up from germline, CDR1 is MDHEN and CDR2 is SYDVKM. Trimming cost V 5 bases and J 1 base, with 17 bases left between them. CDR3 amino acids: CASSPKYTVGNTGELFF. The CDR3 region has the DNA TGTGCCAGCAGTCCCAAATATACAGTGGGGAACACCGGGGAGCTGTTTTTT.

The rearrangement joins TRBV7-9 to TRBJ1-5, with D possibly TRBD1 on 5 matching bases. This CDR3 is 14 amino acids long. From germline, CDR1 is SEHNR and CDR2 FQNEAQ (reference sequence). The V end lost 5 bases, the J end lost 1 base, and 9 bases lay between the germline ends. CDR3 residues: CASSPGLSNQPQHF. The CDR3 nucleotides are TGTGCCAGCAGCCCAGGGTTAAGCAATCAGCCCCAGCATTTT.

V usage is TRBV19 and J usage is TRBJ2-6; no clear D. In germline, CDR1 is LNHDA, CDR2 SQIVND (reference sequence). V lost 3 bases and J 4 bases, leaving 10 bases between the germline ends. There are 15 residues in the CDR3. The CDR3 here is CASSISGNGANVLTF. CDR3 DNA: TGTGCCAGTAGTATTTCGGGTAACGGGGCCAACGTCCTGACTTTC. Drawing the rest from reference TRBV19 and TRBJ2-6, the complete variable domain is DGGITQSPKYLFRKEGQNVTLSCEQNLNHDAMYWYRQDPGQGLRLIYYSQIVNDFQKGDIAEGYSVSREKKESFPLTVTSAQKNPTAFYLCASSISGNGANVLTFGAGSRLTVL.

The chain is built from TRBV4-3 and TRBJ2-1; 7 bases are shared with TRBD1. V gave up 4 bases and J gave up 3 bases; unmatched junction bases: 6. The CDR3 runs 15 residues. CDR1 is LGHNA and CDR2 is YSLEER in the germline V gene. CDR3 protein: CASSPDRFDYNEQFF. In DNA, the CDR3 is TGCGCCAGCAGCCCGGACAGGTTTGACTACAATGAGCAGTTCTTC.

The chain links TRBV27 to TRBJ2-7, with 10 bases fitting TRBD1. The CDR3 loop spans 15 amino acids. V dropped 6 bases and J dropped 7; count of bases not matched to a gene: 12. Looked up from germline, CDR1 is MNHEY and CDR2 is SMNVEV (reference sequence). The CDR3: CASRPAGTGDREQYF. In nucleotides, the CDR3 is TGTGCCAGCAGACCAGCCGGGACAGGGGACCGGGAGCAGTACTTC.

CDR3 coding DNA: TGTGCCAGCTCACCCCAGGGACAGACGAACACTGAAGCTTTCTTT. Translating gives CASSPQGQTNTEAFF. V gene TRBV18 combines with J gene TRBJ1-1; 7 bases agree with TRBD1. CDR1 is KGHSH and CDR2 is LQKENI in the germline V gene. This CDR3 has 15 residues. V trimming: 3 bases; J trimming: 1 base; junction bases outside the gene matches: 5.

This chain connects TRBV5-6 to TRBJ2-6, with D perhaps matching TRBD1 (5 bases). The CDR3 has 15 amino acids. The V and J ends lost 5 bases and 0 bases respectively, with 9 bases between them. CDR1 is SGHDT and CDR2 is YYEEEE in the germline V gene. CDR3 bases: TGTGCCAGCAGTAGGGGAATCTCTGGGGCCAACGTCCTGACTTTC. Translating it yields CASSRGISGANVLTF.

The chain joins TRBV24-1 to TRBJ1-5; D ambiguous. This CDR3 is built from 14 residues. Germline values: CDR1 KGHDR, CDR2 SFDVKD. Trimming left V 5 bases short and J 0 bases short, with 7 bases between. DNA for the CDR3: TGTGCCACCAGTGGCGGACTTAGCAATCAGCCCCAGCATTTT. It encodes CATSGGLSNQPQHF.

The rearrangement joins TRBV5-1 to TRBJ1-1; 10 bases are shared with TRBD1. This CDR3 region has 15 residues. V lost 3 bases, J lost 6 bases, and 8 bases stayed unmatched. Germline values: CDR1 SGHRS, CDR2 YFSETQ. CDR3 region: CASSWGQGRAAEAFF. In nucleotides, the CDR3 is TGCGCCAGCAGCTGGGGACAGGGGAGGGCGGCTGAAGCTTTCTTT. Looking up the rest from reference TRBV5-1 and TRBJ1-1 gives the full variable domain: KAGVTQTPRYLIKTRGQQVTLSCSPISGHRSVSWYQQTPGQGLQFLFEYFSETQRNKGNFPGRFSGRQFSNSRSEMNVSTLELGDSALYLCASSWGQGRAAEAFFGQGTRLTVV.

This rearrangement joins TRBV7-2 to TRBJ2-5; TRBD2 agrees at 7 bases. V gave up 4 bases and J gave up 7 bases; unmatched junction bases: 3. This CDR3 has 12 amino acids. Germline V gives CDR1 SGHTA, CDR2 FQGNSA. CDR3 coding DNA: TGTGCCAGCAGCTCCCAGCGGGGGACCCAGTACTTC. Translating gives CASSSQRGTQYF. The full variable domain, with the rest looked up from reference TRBV7-2 and TRBJ2-5, is GAGVSQSPSNKVTEKGKDVELRCDPISGHTALYWYRQSLGQGLEFLIYFQGNSAPDKSGLPSDRFSAERTGGSVSTLTIQRTQQEDSAVYLCASSSQRGTQYFGPGTRLLVL.

The CDR3 protein is CAISESGGEAFF. Written as DNA, the CDR3 is TGTGCCATCAGTGAGTCGGGGGGTGAAGCTTTCTTT. This chain joins TRBV10-3 and TRBJ1-1; tentatively, D is TRBD1 (5 bases). This CDR3 spans 12 amino acids. Germline V gene data show CDR1 as ENHRY and CDR2 as SYGVKD. Trimming shortened V by 0 bases and J by 7 bases, and 6 bases separated the two germline ends.

V is TRBV7-2 and J is TRBJ1-5, with a tentative D call TRBD1 (5 bases). The CDR3 consists of 15 residues. With 2 bases removed from V and 7 bases from J, the gap between germline ends came to 15 bases. Germline lookup yields CDR1 SGHTA and CDR2 FQGNSA. CDR3 sequence reads: CASSLSAGGKQPQHF. The DNA of the CDR3 is TGTGCCAGCAGCTTATCGGCTGGGGGGAAACAGCCCCAGCATTTT.

The chain links TRBV27 to TRBJ2-6; perhaps TRBD1 as D (6 bases). The CDR3 is 17 amino acids. In germline, CDR1 is MNHEY, CDR2 SMNVEV (reference sequence). V was pared by 3 bases and J by 1 base, with 13 bases between. CDR3 coding DNA: TGTGCCAGCAGTTTCTTACAGGGTAATTCTGGGGCCAACGTCCTGACTTTC. This codes for CASSFLQGNSGANVLTF.

The chain links TRBV5-5 to TRBJ1-1; TRBD1 is a possible D gene (6 bases). The CDR3 length is 14 residues. CDR1 and CDR2 (germline): SGHKS, YYEKEE (reference sequence). The V end was cut by 6 bases, the J end by 3 bases, with 15 bases between. This CDR3 is CASTLGRTDTEAFF. The CDR3 bases are TGTGCCAGCACCCTGGGCAGGACAGACACTGAAGCTTTCTTT.

The V and J genes are TRBV28 and TRBJ2-7, with TRBD1 matching 10 bases. The CDR3 runs to 17 residues. From germline, CDR1 is MDHEN and CDR2 SYDVKM. V lost 1 base, J lost 3 bases, and 9 bases stayed unmatched. CDR3 coding DNA: TGTGCCAGCAGTTTATTTCTTACCGGGACAGGGGACTACGAGCAGTACTTC. It specifies CASSLFLTGTGDYEQYF. Full variable domain (remainder filled in from reference TRBV28 and TRBJ2-7): DVKVTQSSRYLVKRTGEKVFLECVQDMDHENMFWYRQDPGLGLRLIYFSYDVKMKEKGDIPEGYSVSREKKERFSLILESASTNQTSMYLCASSLFLTGTGDYEQYFGPGTRLTVT.

The rearrangement links TRBV28 to TRBJ1-6, with 8 bases identical to TRBD1. Germline trimming cut 5 bases from V and 10 bases from J; bases unmatched to any gene: 10. This CDR3 is 15 amino acids long. Germline CDR1 is MDHEN and CDR2 is SYDVKM. CDR3 amino acids: CASSPLDRVASPLHF. The CDR3 region has the DNA TGTGCCAGCAGTCCTCTGGACAGGGTGGCCTCACCCCTCCACTTT.

The chain joins TRBV3-1 (or the pseudogene TRBV3-2) to TRBJ2-5; 11 positions match TRBD2. Germline assignment: CDR1 LGHDT and CDR2 YNNKEL (reference sequence). The CDR3 covers 18 residues. The ends lost 4 bases at V and 5 bases at J; junction bases unmatched: 15. This CDR3 is CASSRGKIAGGREETQYF. In DNA form, the CDR3 reads TGTGCCAGCAGCCGTGGGAAGATAGCGGGGGGGAGGGAGGAGACCCAGTACTTC.